What follows are 18 T cell receptor beta chains derived from one specimen sequenced in a study of STAT5B mutations in CD4+ large granular lymphocyte leukemia. The method was immunoSEQ multiplex PCR; TCRdb's version includes in-frame clones alone and lacks a portion of them. The table includes under 35,000 clones, approximately 91% detected once. The sequencing sample was made of CD4+ T cells from blood buffy coats. The receptors here all came from a human donor in good health.

The chain uses TRBV27 and TRBJ1-2; TRBD1 matches at 9 bases. V lost 9 bases, J lost 0 bases, and 11 bases stayed unmatched. The CDR3 covers 16 residues. Germline CDR1 is MNHEY and CDR2 is SMNVEV (reference sequence). Here the CDR3 reads CASMKQGAQANYGYTF. The CDR3 coding sequence is TGTGCCAGTATGAAACAGGGGGCCCAAGCTAACTATGGCTACACCTTC.

This clone was seen once. This rearrangement joins TRBV4-2 to TRBJ2-3, with D possibly being TRBD1 or TRBD2 (6 bases each). The CDR3 consists of 14 residues. CDR1 and CDR2 from the germline V gene are LGHNA and YNFKEQ. Trimming took off 1 base at V and 6 bases at J, with 11 bases between the two ends. The CDR3 loop is CASSQGQGRDTQYF. The CDR3 region has the DNA TGTGCCAGCAGCCAAGGGCAGGGGAGGGATACGCAGTATTTT.

This rearrangement joins TRBV2 to TRBJ2-1; D is perhaps TRBD2 (5 bases). Trimming took off 4 bases at V and 9 bases at J, with 13 bases between the two ends. Germline V gene data show CDR1 as SNHLY and CDR2 as FYNNEI. The CDR3 is 13 amino acids. CDR3: CASSGSRASEQFF. CDR3 DNA sequence: TGTGCCAGCAGTGGGTCGCGGGCGAGTGAGCAGTTCTTC.

The CDR3 nucleotides read TGTGCCAGCAGTTTGGGACAAATCCGGAATGAGCAGTTCTTC. Its protein product is CASSLGQIRNEQFF. The J gene is TRBJ2-1, the V gene TRBV6-5, with D maybe TRBD1 (6 bases). V was shortened by 4 bases and J by 7 bases, with 14 bases between the two germline ends. The CDR3 length is 14 residues. Germline values: CDR1 MNHEY, CDR2 SVGAGI.

This clone was detected once. This chain connects TRBV13 to TRBJ2-5, with 13 bases identical to TRBD2. The CDR3 sequence is 17 residues long. From germline, CDR1 is PRHDT and CDR2 FYEKMQ (reference sequence). V was pared by 1 base and J by 5 bases, with 7 bases of the junction left unmatched. The CDR3 nucleotides read TGTGCCAGCAGCTTAGCTTCCCCACTAGCGGGAGGGGAGACCCAGTACTTC. Its protein product is CASSLASPLAGGETQYF.

This chain links TRBV18 with TRBJ1-2; D may be TRBD1 (6 bases). The CDR3 spans 14 residues. From germline, CDR1 is KGHSH and CDR2 LQKENI. The V gene lost 3 bases and the J gene lost 8 bases, with 16 bases spanning the gap. CDR3 in DNA: TGTGCCAGCTCACCCAGTGGAACAGGGAACGGCTACACCTTC. Its protein is CASSPSGTGNGYTF.

In its sample, this clone was seen once. The chain joins TRBV28 to TRBJ1-5; weak D call: TRBD1 (5 bases). The CDR3 is 15 amino acids. V lost 7 bases and J lost 7, with 20 bases in between. CDR1 is MDHEN, CDR2 SYDVKM, per germline. The CDR3 sequence: CASIQHRGGGQPQHF. The CDR3 nucleotides are TGTGCCAGCATTCAACATAGGGGCGGGGGGCAGCCCCAGCATTTT.

This clone came up a few times. The genes are TRBV18 and TRBJ1-1; D call uncertain. This CDR3 comprises 16 residues. Looked up from germline, CDR1 is KGHSH and CDR2 is LQKENI. V was shortened by 3 bases and J by 1 base, with 15 bases between the two germline ends. The CDR3 is CASSPLTARQNTEAFF. As DNA, the CDR3 is TGTGCCAGCTCACCTCTTACGGCCAGGCAGAACACTGAAGCTTTCTTT.

The gene calls are TRBV27 and TRBJ2-3; 13 bases align to TRBD2. Germline CDR1 and CDR2: MNHEY and SMNVEV (reference sequence). After removal of 7 bases from V and 0 bases from J, the junction contained 10 bases not matched to a gene. This CDR3 comprises 18 residues. The DNA of the CDR3 is TGTGCCAGCACCCTCTGGGGGACTAGCGGGGAAAGCACAGATACGCAGTATTTT. It codes for CASTLWGTSGESTDTQYF.

This clone was seen just once. The DNA for the CDR3 is TGTGCCAGCAGCTTAGGTGCTAGCGGGATCCCCAATGAGCAGTTCTTC. Protein sequence: CASSLGASGIPNEQFF. The chain combines TRBV11-1 with TRBJ2-1; 9 bases fit TRBD2. The CDR3 sequence is 16 residues long. V shed 1 base and J 6 bases; nucleotides not matched to a gene: 7. The V gene's germline CDR1 is SGHAT and CDR2 FQDESV (reference sequence).

This clone has a single count. The chain recombines TRBV11-2 with TRBJ1-3; no reliable D call. CDR1 is SGHAT, CDR2 FQNNGV, per germline. Trimming removed 5 bases from V and 4 bases from J, with 6 bases in between. The CDR3 has 12 amino acids. CDR3 amino acids: CASSPQGNTIYF. CDR3 in DNA: TGTGCCAGCAGCCCACAGGGAAACACCATATATTTT.

This chain joins TRBV28 and TRBJ2-3; 11 bases are a match to TRBD1. The V gene's germline CDR1 is MDHEN and CDR2 SYDVKM. CDR3 length: 16 amino acids. After removal of 3 bases from V and 3 bases from J, the junction contained 5 bases not matched to a gene. For the CDR3, the DNA is TGTGCCAGCAGTTTCGGACAGGGGGCTAGGACAGATACGCAGTATTTT. It specifies CASSFGQGARTDTQYF.

As DNA, the CDR3 is TGTGCCAGCAGTCCCGGACAGGTGCGGACCGGGGAGCTGTTTTTT. Its translation is CASSPGQVRTGELFF. The chain has TRBV7-2 and TRBJ2-2, with 7 bases fitting TRBD1. CDR1 is SGHTA and CDR2 is FQGNSA in the germline V gene. V lost 6 bases to trimming and J lost 5 bases; unmatched junction nucleotides: 9. The CDR3 loop spans 15 amino acids.

This clone was recorded only once. The chain joins TRBV19 to TRBJ2-1, with TRBD2 as a possible D gene (6 bases). The CDR3 contains 16 residues. V was clipped by 3 bases and J by 7 bases, with 19 bases between them. Per germline, CDR1 LNHDA and CDR2 SQIVND (reference sequence). The CDR3 sequence: CASSMPAGRRGNEQFF. CDR3 DNA sequence: TGTGCCAGTAGTATGCCCGCTGGGCGGAGGGGAAATGAGCAGTTCTTC.

The chain carries TRBV28 and TRBJ1-4; D is uncertain. The CDR3 runs to 13 residues. The V gene's germline CDR1 is MDHEN and CDR2 SYDVKM. The germline V and J ends were trimmed by 4 bases and 7 bases, with 10 bases remaining between them. The CDR3 region has the DNA TGTGCCAGCAGTTCTGGTTTTGGTGAAAAACTGTTTTTT. Residues: CASSSGFGEKLFF.

The chain combines TRBV6-1 with TRBJ1-1; D perhaps matches TRBD1 (6 bases). The germline V gene has CDR1 MNHNS and CDR2 SASEGT. This CDR3 is built from 14 residues. Deletions cut 6 bases from V and 3 bases from J, with 14 bases between. CDR3 in amino acids: CASRKQGLYTEAFF. CDR3 in DNA: TGTGCCAGCAGGAAACAGGGACTTTACACTGAAGCTTTCTTT.

The rearrangement links TRBV11-2 to TRBJ2-2; possibly TRBD1 or TRBD2 for D (5 bases each). There are 16 residues in the CDR3. V lost 8 bases, J lost 7 bases, and 23 bases lay in between. CDR1 and CDR2 from the germline V gene are SGHAT and FQNNGV. This chain's CDR3 is CASLNRDPQDGGELFF. CDR3 DNA: TGTGCCAGCCTAAATCGGGACCCCCAGGACGGCGGGGAGCTGTTTTTT.

The genes are TRBV7-8 and TRBJ2-1; D not resolved. The V end lost 1 base, the J end lost 0 bases, and 13 bases lay between the germline ends. The germline gives CDR1 SGHVS, CDR2 FQNEAQ. The CDR3 totals 17 residues. CDR3 nucleotides: TGTGCCAGCAGCTTAGTCCAAGGGCCGAGCTCCTACAATGAGCAGTTCTTC. Its translation: CASSLVQGPSSYNEQFF.